This is a list of T cell receptor beta chains from one sample in a study of shared clonotypes between healthy human individuals. The table came from immunoSEQ multiplex PCR; TCRdb's copy has only in-frame clones and leaves some out. The sample records around 530,000 clones, roughly 79% being singletons. Source material: PBMCs. These receptors came from a woman aged 35 to 49 in good health. Some clones in this sample may be carry-over from other donors' samples. The CDR3 runs from the conserved cysteine through the conserved F or W. The order of the fields is V gene, J gene, clone size, D gene, CDR3 protein, CDR3 DNA. A D gene is named only where the DNA matches it firmly. For some rows the clone size is stated as once, few or many, or as a class when expanded; others skip it.

>TRBV9|TRBJ2-2|-|-
CASSVAEEGRRDGELFF
TGTGCCAGCAGCGTAGCAGAGGAAGGACGACGAGACGGGGAGCTGTTTTTT
>TRBV4-3|TRBJ2-2|-|-
CASSQEQGMSTGELFF
TGCGCCAGCAGCCAAGAACAGGGAATGAGCACCGGGGAGCTGTTTTTT
>TRBV5-1|TRBJ2-1|-|TRBD2
CASSLVLAGAGEQFF
TGCGCCAGCAGCTTGGTACTAGCGGGAGCGGGTGAGCAGTTCTTC
>TRBV5-4|TRBJ2-7|-|-
CASSLDSGLTYEQYF
TGTGCCAGCAGCTTGGATAGCGGACTTACCTACGAGCAGTACTTC
>TRBV29-1|TRBJ2-1|-|TRBD2
CSATRTSGISPVNEQFF
TGCAGCGCCACTCGGACTAGCGGGATCAGTCCGGTGAATGAGCAGTTCTTC
>TRBV4-2|TRBJ2-5|-|-
CASSQVPGAYQETQYF
TGTGCCAGCAGCCAAGTCCCAGGGGCGTACCAAGAGACCCAGTACTTC
>TRBV25-1|TRBJ1-1|few|-
CASSVTGSTEAFF
TGTGCCAGCAGTGTTACAGGGTCCACTGAAGCTTTCTTT
>TRBV18|TRBJ1-1|once|-
CASSPVGALNTEAFF
TGTGCCAGCTCACCAGTTGGGGCCTTAAACACTGAAGCTTTCTTT
>TRBV5-6|TRBJ2-2|-|TRBD2
CASSLPGTSGRLGTGELFF
TGTGCCAGCAGCCTACCCGGGACTAGCGGGAGGCTGGGCACCGGGGAGCTGTTTTTT
>TRBV7-2|TRBJ2-1|-|TRBD2
CASSPGLAWSSYNEQFF
TGTGCCAGCAGCCCCGGACTAGCGTGGAGCTCCTACAATGAGCAGTTCTTC
>TRBV30|TRBJ2-7|-|TRBD2
CAWSNPGLLGYEQYF
TGTGCCTGGAGTAATCCGGGACTACTGGGGTACGAGCAGTACTTC
>TRBV5-4|TRBJ2-1|-|TRBD2
CASSGGGPSYNEQFF
TGTGCCAGCAGCGGGGGAGGGCCCTCCTACAATGAGCAGTTCTTC
>TRBV30|TRBJ1-1|few|TRBD1
CAWGTGVGAEAFF
TGTGCCTGGGGTACAGGGGTTGGGGCTGAAGCTTTCTTT